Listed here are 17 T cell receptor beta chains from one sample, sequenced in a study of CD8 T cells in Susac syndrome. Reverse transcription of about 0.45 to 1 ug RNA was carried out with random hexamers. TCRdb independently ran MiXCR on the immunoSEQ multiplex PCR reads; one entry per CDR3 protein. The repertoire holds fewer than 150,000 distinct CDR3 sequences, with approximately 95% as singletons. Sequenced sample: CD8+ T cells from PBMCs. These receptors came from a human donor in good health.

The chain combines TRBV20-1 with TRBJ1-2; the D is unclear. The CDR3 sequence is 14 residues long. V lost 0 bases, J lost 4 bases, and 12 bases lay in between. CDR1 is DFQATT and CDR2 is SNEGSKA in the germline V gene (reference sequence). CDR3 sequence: CSARDLAWGYGYTF. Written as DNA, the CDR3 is TGCAGTGCTAGAGATTTGGCCTGGGGCTATGGCTACACCTTC.

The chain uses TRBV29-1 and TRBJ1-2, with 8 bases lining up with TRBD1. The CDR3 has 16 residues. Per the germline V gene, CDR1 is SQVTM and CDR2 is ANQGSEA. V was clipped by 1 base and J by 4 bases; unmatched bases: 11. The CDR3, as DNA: TGCAGCGTTGAAGTGGAGAGGACAGGGCACGGCTATGGCTACACCTTC. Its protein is CSVEVERTGHGYGYTF.

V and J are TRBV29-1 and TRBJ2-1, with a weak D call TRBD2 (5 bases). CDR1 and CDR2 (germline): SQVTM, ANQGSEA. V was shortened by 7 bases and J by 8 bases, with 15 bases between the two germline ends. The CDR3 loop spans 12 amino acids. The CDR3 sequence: CSGRTSFDEQFF. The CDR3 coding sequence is TGCAGCGGCAGAACTAGTTTCGATGAGCAGTTCTTC.

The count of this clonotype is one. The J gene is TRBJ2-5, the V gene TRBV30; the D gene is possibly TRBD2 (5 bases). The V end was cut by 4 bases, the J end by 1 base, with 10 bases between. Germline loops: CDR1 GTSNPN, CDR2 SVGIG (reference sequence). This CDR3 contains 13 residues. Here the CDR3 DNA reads TGTGCCTGGAACGGGCTAGCCCAAGAGACCCAGTACTTC. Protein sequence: CAWNGLAQETQYF.

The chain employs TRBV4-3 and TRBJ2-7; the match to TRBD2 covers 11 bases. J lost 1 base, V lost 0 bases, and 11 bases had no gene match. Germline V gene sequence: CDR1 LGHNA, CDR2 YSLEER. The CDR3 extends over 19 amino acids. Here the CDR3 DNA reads TGCGCCAGCAGCCAAGATTTAAGCCCTCTAGCGGGAGGTTCCTACGAGCAGTACTTC. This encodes CASSQDLSPLAGGSYEQYF.

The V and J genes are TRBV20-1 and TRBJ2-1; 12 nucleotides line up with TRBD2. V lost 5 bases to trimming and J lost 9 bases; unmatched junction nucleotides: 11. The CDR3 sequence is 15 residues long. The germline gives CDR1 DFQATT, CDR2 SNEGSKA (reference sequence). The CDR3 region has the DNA TGCAGTGCTCCCGGACTAGCGGGATTGTCGGGTGAGCAGTTCTTC. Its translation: CSAPGLAGLSGEQFF.

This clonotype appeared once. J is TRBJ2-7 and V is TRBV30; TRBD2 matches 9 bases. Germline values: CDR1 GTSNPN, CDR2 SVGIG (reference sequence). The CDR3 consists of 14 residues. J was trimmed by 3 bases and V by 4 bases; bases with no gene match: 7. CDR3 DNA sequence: TGTGCCTGGAACCTAGCGGGAAGACACTACGAGCAGTACTTC. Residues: CAWNLAGRHYEQYF.

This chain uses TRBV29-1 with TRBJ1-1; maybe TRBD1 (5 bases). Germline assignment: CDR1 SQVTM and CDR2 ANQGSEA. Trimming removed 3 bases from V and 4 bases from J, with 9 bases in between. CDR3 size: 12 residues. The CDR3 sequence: CSVEGVPTEAFF. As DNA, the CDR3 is TGCAGCGTTGAGGGGGTGCCCACTGAAGCTTTCTTT.

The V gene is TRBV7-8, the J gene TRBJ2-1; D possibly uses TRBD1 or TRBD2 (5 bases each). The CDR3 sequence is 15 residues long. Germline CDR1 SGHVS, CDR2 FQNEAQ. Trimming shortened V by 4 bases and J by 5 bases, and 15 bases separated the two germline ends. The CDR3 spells CASSWLGTVDNEQFF. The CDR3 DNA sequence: TGTGCCAGCAGCTGGCTGGGGACGGTCGACAATGAGCAGTTCTTC.

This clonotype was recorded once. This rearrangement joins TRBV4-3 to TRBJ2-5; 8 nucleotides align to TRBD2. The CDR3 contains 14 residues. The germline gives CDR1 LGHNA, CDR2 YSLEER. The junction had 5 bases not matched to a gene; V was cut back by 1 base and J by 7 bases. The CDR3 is CASSQGVRGGTQYF. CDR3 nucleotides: TGCGCCAGCAGCCAAGGAGTCCGGGGGGGGACCCAGTACTTC.

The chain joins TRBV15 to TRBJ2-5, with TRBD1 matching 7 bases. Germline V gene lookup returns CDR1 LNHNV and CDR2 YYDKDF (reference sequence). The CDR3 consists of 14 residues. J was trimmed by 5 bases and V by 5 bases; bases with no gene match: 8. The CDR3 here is CATSGRQGDETQYF. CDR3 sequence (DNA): TGTGCCACCAGCGGCCGACAGGGTGACGAGACCCAGTACTTC.

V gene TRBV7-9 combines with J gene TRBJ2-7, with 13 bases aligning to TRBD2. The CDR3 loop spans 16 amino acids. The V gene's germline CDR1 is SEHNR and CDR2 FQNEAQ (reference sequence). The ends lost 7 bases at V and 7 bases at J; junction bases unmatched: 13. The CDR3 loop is CASTTGLAGASVEQYF. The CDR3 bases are TGTGCCAGCACCACAGGACTAGCGGGAGCGTCGGTGGAGCAGTACTTC.

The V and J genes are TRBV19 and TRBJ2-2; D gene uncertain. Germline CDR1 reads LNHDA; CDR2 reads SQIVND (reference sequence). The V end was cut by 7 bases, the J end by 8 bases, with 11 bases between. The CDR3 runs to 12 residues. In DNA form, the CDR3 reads TGTGCCAGTAATTTCGCCGGGGGGGAGCTGTTTTTT. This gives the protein CASNFAGGELFF.

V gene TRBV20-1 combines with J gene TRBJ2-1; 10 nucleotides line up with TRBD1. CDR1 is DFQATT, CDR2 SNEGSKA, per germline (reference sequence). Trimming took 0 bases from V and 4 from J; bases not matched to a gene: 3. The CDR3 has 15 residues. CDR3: CSARDRGQGYNEQFF. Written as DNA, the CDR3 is TGCAGTGCTAGAGATCGGGGACAGGGGTACAATGAGCAGTTCTTC.

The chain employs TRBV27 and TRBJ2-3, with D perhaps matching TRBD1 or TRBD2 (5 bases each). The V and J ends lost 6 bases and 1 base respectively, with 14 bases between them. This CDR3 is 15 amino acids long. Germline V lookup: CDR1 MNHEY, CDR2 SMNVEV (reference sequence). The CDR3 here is CASRPGTPGTDTQYF. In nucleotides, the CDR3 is TGTGCCAGCAGACCCGGGACCCCTGGCACAGATACGCAGTATTTT.

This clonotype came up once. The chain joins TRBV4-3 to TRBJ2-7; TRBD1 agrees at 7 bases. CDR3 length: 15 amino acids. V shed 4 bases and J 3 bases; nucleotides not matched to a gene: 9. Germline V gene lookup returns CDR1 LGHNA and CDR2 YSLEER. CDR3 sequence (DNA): TGCGCCAGCAGCCTTACTGCCCAGGGGGACTACGAGCAGTACTTC. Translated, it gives CASSLTAQGDYEQYF.

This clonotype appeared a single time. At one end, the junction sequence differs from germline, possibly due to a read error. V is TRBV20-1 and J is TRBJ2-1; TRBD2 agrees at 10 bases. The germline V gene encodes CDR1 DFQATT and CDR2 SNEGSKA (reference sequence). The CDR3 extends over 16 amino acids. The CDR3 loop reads CSAGDLAGAPLNEQFF. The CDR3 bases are TGCAGTGCTGGAGACCTAGCGGGAGCCCCACTCAATGAGCAGTTCTTC.